This TCR beta chain was found in a study of blood T cell repertoires in COVID-19. Across the study: Some COVID-19 samples were acute and others convalescent; all came from the United States, Italy and Spain. The analysed material was cDNA or gDNA that came from T cells, B-cell-depleted T cells, or PBMCs.

Original processing methods: Estimated nucleated cell counts came from reference gene primer amplification. Libraries were prepared by immunoSEQ multiplex PCR; TCRdb keeps only in-frame clonotypes and omits some of them. V and J calls and clone size are as listed in that table; D and trimming were resolved from the DNA. The repertoire holds approximately 210,000 clones, under 90% seen once, with about 3.6% in the top ten. The V and J ends lost 6 bases and 1 base, in that order; junction bases with no gene match: 5. This CDR3 is built from 15 residues. The germline V gene encodes CDR1 SGHTA and CDR2 FQGTGA.

V usage is TRBV7-3 and J usage is TRBJ1-4; the match to TRBD1 covers 7 bases. What was sequenced was peripheral blood. This receptor was identified in a woman of 80 years or more with acute or convalescent COVID-19. The CDR3 DNA reads TGTGCCAGCAGTAACCGGGACAGAACTAATGAAAAACTGTTTTTT. It translates to CASSNRDRTNEKLFF.